Given below is one TCR beta chain in context. The CDR3 is 15 amino acids. V was clipped by 5 bases and J by 2 bases; unmatched bases: 9. Per the germline V gene, CDR1 is PRHDT and CDR2 is FYEKMQ (reference sequence). The data are from a study of blood T cell repertoires in COVID-19. Using immunoSEQ multiplex PCR, the repertoire was profiled, and TCRdb retains in-frame clones only, with some absent. Here the sample spans about 150,000 clones, around 87% being singletons. The sequencing input was peripheral blood. This rearrangement joins TRBV13 to TRBJ2-7; TRBD2 matches at 7 bases. The source is a man aged 50-59 years with active COVID-19. The CDR3 DNA follows: TGTGCCAGCAGCCAGGACTCAGCGGGGACCTACGAGCAGTACTTC. This sequence encodes CASSQDSAGTYEQYF.